The 21 T cell receptor beta chains below all came from one sample that was sequenced in a study of Graves' ophthalmopathy and Graves' hyperthyroidism. The TCR beta CDR3 regions underwent amplification from RNA transcripts. HTBI primers were employed in first-round RT-PCR, then a second-round multiplex PCR followed. MiXCR, run by TCRdb on the multiplex PCR reads, gives a single entry per CDR3 protein. This table holds around 1.1 million distinct CDR3 sequences, 35% to 40% found once. Sequencing was done on a sample of peripheral blood or thyroid tissue (not recorded which). The source of these receptors is an adult man with Graves' hyperthyroidism.

This clonotype was seen many times. This chain uses TRBV29-1 with TRBJ2-2; 9 nucleotides align to TRBD1. Unmatched junction bases numbered 5, after V lost 5 bases and J lost 1 base. The length of the CDR3 is 15 residues. Germline lookup yields CDR1 SQVTM and CDR2 ANQGSEA. CDR3 nucleotides: TGCAGCGTTACTGACAGGGGGATGAACACCGGGGAGCTGTTTTTT. This codes for CSVTDRGMNTGELFF.

This clonotype was recorded at least ten times. The chain has TRBV9 and TRBJ2-2; TRBD1 might be the D (6 bases). The germline V and J ends were trimmed by 4 bases and 2 bases, with 12 bases remaining between them. Germline assignment: CDR1 SGDLS and CDR2 YYNGEE. The CDR3 covers 15 residues. The CDR3: CASSPRTDNTGELFF. The CDR3 DNA reads TGTGCCAGCAGCCCGAGGACAGATAACACCGGGGAGCTGTTTTTT.

The chain carries TRBV20-1 and TRBJ1-2; D call uncertain. Germline V gives CDR1 DFQATT, CDR2 SNEGSKA (reference sequence). The CDR3 has 12 residues. The V end lost 1 base, the J end lost 5 bases, and 8 bases lay between the germline ends. CDR3 residues: CSARGTTYGYTF. CDR3 bases: TGCAGTGCTAGAGGAACCACGTATGGCTACACCTTC.

This clonotype was detected many times. The rearrangement uses TRBV7-9 and TRBJ1-1; TRBD1 might be the D (5 bases). The CDR3 loop spans 16 amino acids. Germline lookup yields CDR1 SEHNR and CDR2 FQNEAQ (reference sequence). The ends were cut back, 3 bases at V and 1 base at J, with 15 bases in the middle. Here the CDR3 DNA reads TGTGCCAGCAGCTTGCGGGGCAAGAGATCGAACACTGAAGCTTTCTTT. Its protein is CASSLRGKRSNTEAFF.

This clonotype was picked up many times. The rearrangement joins TRBV5-1 to TRBJ1-1; 7 bases agree with TRBD1. With V trimmed by 4 bases and J by 0 bases, 3 bases remained unmatched. Germline loops: CDR1 SGHRS, CDR2 YFSETQ. The CDR3 covers 14 residues. The CDR3 loop reads CASSADRMNTEAFF. The CDR3 region has the DNA TGCGCCAGCAGCGCGGACAGGATGAACACTGAAGCTTTCTTT.

The chain has TRBV7-2 and TRBJ2-7; 9 nucleotides agree with TRBD1. Germline trimming cut 5 bases from V and 2 bases from J; bases unmatched to any gene: 13. This CDR3 is 17 amino acids long. Germline V gene lookup returns CDR1 SGHTA and CDR2 FQGNSA. CDR3 DNA sequence: TGTGCCAGCAGCAGGAGATCCGGGACAGGGACCACCTACGAGCAGTACTTC. Residues: CASSRRSGTGTTYEQYF.

This clonotype was picked up many times. This chain connects TRBV11-2 to TRBJ2-5; 7 positions agree with TRBD1. Germline trimming cut 7 bases from V and 2 bases from J; bases unmatched to any gene: 7. The CDR3 extends over 14 amino acids. Germline V CDR1 and CDR2: SGHAT, FQNNGV. CDR3 loop: CASKYRGGQETQYF. In DNA, the CDR3 is TGTGCCAGCAAGTACAGGGGCGGTCAAGAGACCCAGTACTTC.

This clonotype was seen ten or more times. The CDR3 bases are TGTGCCAGCAGCAAAGAGACAGGGCACTATGGCTACACCTTC. Its translation: CASSKETGHYGYTF. This chain uses TRBV7-8 with TRBJ1-2, with TRBD1 matching 7 bases. CDR3 length: 14 residues. The junction had 6 bases not matched to a gene; V was cut back by 5 bases and J by 3 bases. Looked up from germline, CDR1 is SGHVS and CDR2 is FQNEAQ.

This clonotype was recorded once. The chain joins TRBV7-2 to TRBJ1-5; TRBD1 matches 7 bases. The CDR3 spans 16 residues. J gave up 4 bases and V 5 bases, and 11 bases lay outside the gene matches. Germline assignment: CDR1 SGHTA and CDR2 FQGNSA. CDR3 region: CASSQAVAGGNQPQHF. DNA of the CDR3: TGTGCCAGCAGCCAAGCCGTTGCAGGGGGGAATCAGCCCCAGCATTTT.

The genes are TRBV19 and TRBJ1-1; 7 nucleotides match TRBD1. With V trimmed by 3 bases and J by 1 base, 5 bases remained unmatched. CDR3 length: 15 residues. Germline CDR1 LNHDA, CDR2 SQIVND (reference sequence). The CDR3 here is CASSISTGWNTEAFF. CDR3 coding DNA: TGTGCCAGTAGTATTTCGACAGGGTGGAACACTGAAGCTTTCTTT.

V and J are TRBV10-1 and TRBJ1-1; 9 bases are a match to TRBD1. CDR3 length equals 12 residues. V lost 6 bases, J lost 8 bases, and 4 bases stayed unmatched. CDR1 WNHNN and CDR2 SYGVQD come from the germline V gene (reference sequence). The CDR3 DNA reads as TGCGCCAGCAGCGGGGACAGGGACGAAGCTTTCTTT. This translates into CASSGDRDEAFF.

The chain uses TRBV4-2 and TRBJ1-4; maybe TRBD1 (6 bases). CDR1 and CDR2 from the germline V gene are LGHNA and YNFKEQ. The CDR3 is 18 amino acids. Trimming removed 2 bases from V and 5 bases from J, with 21 bases in between. The CDR3 spells CASSQSQSQRGVNEKLFF. The DNA for the CDR3 is TGTGCCAGCAGCCAATCCCAGTCCCAAAGGGGGGTGAATGAAAAACTGTTTTTT.

This clonotype was recorded many times. The chain links TRBV7-8 to TRBJ1-3; 9 nucleotides agree with TRBD1. CDR3 length equals 15 residues. Germline assignment: CDR1 SGHVS and CDR2 FQNEAQ. V dropped 2 bases and J dropped 4; count of bases not matched to a gene: 3. CDR3 region: CASSLFGTGGNTIYF. CDR3 DNA: TGTGCCAGCAGCTTATTCGGGACAGGGGGAAACACCATATATTTT.

This clonotype has only a few counts. The J gene is TRBJ2-7, the V gene TRBV20-1; TRBD2 might be the D (6 bases). CDR3 length: 16 residues. Trimming stripped 7 bases from V and 6 bases from J, with 28 bases between. The germline gives CDR1 DFQATT, CDR2 SNEGSKA (reference sequence). The CDR3 region is CSGLGTRESLLGEQYF. In DNA form, the CDR3 reads TGCAGTGGATTAGGGACCCGGGAGAGCCTCCTCGGCGAGCAGTACTTC.

Comment on this clonotype: An end of the junction does not agree with germline; a read error may underlie this. The V and J genes are TRBV7-9 and TRBJ2-5; TRBD2 matches at 11 bases. The CDR3 length is 16 residues. Germline CDR1 SEHNR, CDR2 FQNEAQ (reference sequence). The DNA of the CDR3 is TGCGTCAGCAGCCATTTTATAGCGGGGGGGTTGGAGACCCAGTACTTC. Translating it yields CVSSHFIAGGLETQYF. Based on the CDR3 plus reference TRBV7-9 and TRBJ2-5, the full variable domain is DTGVSQNPRHKITKRGQNVTFRCDPISEHNRLYWYRQTLGQGPEFLTYFQNEAQLEKSRLLSDRFSAERPKGSFSTLEIQRTEQGDSAMYLCVSSHFIAGGLETQYFGPGTRLLVL.

V gene TRBV25-1 combines with J gene TRBJ1-2, with D maybe TRBD1 (6 bases). CDR3 size: 14 residues. CDR1 and CDR2 from the germline V gene are MGHDK and SYGVNS. Trimming took 3 bases from V and 4 from J, leaving 12 bases between them. In nucleotides, the CDR3 is TGTGCCAGCAGTGAGGGATCAGGGGTCTATGGCTACACCTTC. Translating gives CASSEGSGVYGYTF.

The chain employs TRBV5-1 and TRBJ2-3; TRBD1 might be the D (6 bases). Germline CDR1 SGHRS, CDR2 YFSETQ. This CDR3 is 15 amino acids long. V was pared by 0 bases and J by 1 base, with 9 bases between. This CDR3 reads CASSLDRARTDTQYF. The CDR3 DNA reads as TGCGCCAGCAGCTTGGACAGGGCACGCACAGATACGCAGTATTTT.

A note on this clonotype: This may arise from a read error, as a much more abundant clone is one base away. The V and J genes are TRBV9 and TRBJ2-2; D gene uncertain. CDR1 and CDR2 (germline): SGDLS, YYNGEE. This CDR3 has 12 amino acids. Trimming took 2 bases from V and 4 from J, leaving 3 bases between them. The CDR3, as DNA: TGTGCCAGCAGCGTTATCACCGGGGAGCTGTTTTTT. Translating gives CASSVITGELFF.

In this sample, this clonotype turned up a few times. The rearrangement uses TRBV30 and TRBJ1-1; D is unresolved. Germline V gene sequence: CDR1 GTSNPN, CDR2 SVGIG (reference sequence). The CDR3 sequence is 12 residues long. V was cut by 2 bases and J by 2 bases, with 6 bases left in between. The chain's CDR3 is CAWSWANTEAFF. The CDR3 region has the DNA TGTGCCTGGAGTTGGGCAAACACTGAAGCTTTCTTT.

J is TRBJ2-5 and V is TRBV27; no reliable D call. CDR1 is MNHEY, CDR2 SMNVEV, per germline (reference sequence). Trimming took off 5 bases at V and 1 base at J, with 17 bases between the two ends. The CDR3 runs to 16 residues. CDR3 amino acids: CASSPDVLHRQETQYF. As DNA, the CDR3 is TGTGCCAGCAGTCCCGATGTCTTGCACCGCCAAGAGACCCAGTACTTC.

This clonotype has more than one count but fewer than ten. The gene calls are TRBV6-6 and TRBJ1-4; D call uncertain. Germline V gives CDR1 MNHNY, CDR2 SVGAGI (reference sequence). The CDR3 contains 11 residues. The V and J ends lost 8 bases and 7 bases respectively, with 8 bases between them. The CDR3 nucleotides read TGTGCCAGCCGTACGGGTGAAAAACTGTTTTTT. Translated: CASRTGEKLFF.